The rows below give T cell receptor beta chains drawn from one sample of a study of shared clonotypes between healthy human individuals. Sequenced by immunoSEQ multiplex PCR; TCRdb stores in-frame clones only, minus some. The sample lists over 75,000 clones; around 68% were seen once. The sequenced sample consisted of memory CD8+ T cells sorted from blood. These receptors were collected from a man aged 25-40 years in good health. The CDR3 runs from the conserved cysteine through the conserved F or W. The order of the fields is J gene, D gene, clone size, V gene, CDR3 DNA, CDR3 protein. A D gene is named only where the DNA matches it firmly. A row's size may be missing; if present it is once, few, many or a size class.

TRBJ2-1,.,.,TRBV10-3,TGTGCCGGCGGGGACCAAGCTTTCAATGAGCAGTTCTTC,CAGGDQAFNEQFF
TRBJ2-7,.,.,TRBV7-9,TGTGCCAGCAGTTACCCGCTAGCCGAGCAGTACTTC,CASSYPLAEQYF
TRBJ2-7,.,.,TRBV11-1,TGTGCCAGCAGAAGAGGAGGAGCAGAAACCTACGAGCAGTACTTC,CASRRGGAETYEQYF
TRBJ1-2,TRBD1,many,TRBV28,TGTGCCAGCAGGCTAGAAGGGACAGTGAACTATGGCTACACCTTC,CASRLEGTVNYGYTF
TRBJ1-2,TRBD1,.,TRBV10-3,TGTGCCATCAGTGAGCAGGGGGTGGTAGAGGCTGGCTACACCTTC,CAISEQGVVEAGYTF
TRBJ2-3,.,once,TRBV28,TGTGCCAGCAGTTCCAGGGGAGGGTCGGGCACAGATACGCAGTATTTT,CASSSRGGSGTDTQYF
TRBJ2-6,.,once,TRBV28,TGTGCCAGCAGTCGAAATCTAAAACAGGGATCTACTGGGGCCAACGTCCTGACTTTC,CASSRNLKQGSTGANVLTF
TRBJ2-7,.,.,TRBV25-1,TGTGCCAGCAGTGAACCCCGGGAGCCCTACGAGCAGTACTTC,CASSEPREPYEQYF
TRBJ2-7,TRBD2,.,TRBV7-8,TGTGCCAGCAGCTTTAGCGGGAACCTCTACGAGCAGTACTTC,CASSFSGNLYEQYF
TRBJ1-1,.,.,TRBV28,TGTGCCAGCACCGGAACAGAGAACACTGAAGCTTTCTTT,CASTGTENTEAFF
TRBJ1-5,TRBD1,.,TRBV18,TGTGCCAGCTCACCGGACAGGGCAGTTCAGCCCCAGCATTTT,CASSPDRAVQPQHF
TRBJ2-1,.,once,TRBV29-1,TGCAGCGGCACCCACTCGGGAACGGAGTTCTTC,CSGTHSGTEFF
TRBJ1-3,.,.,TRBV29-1,TGCAGCGTTTGGGGGAACTCTGGAAACACCATATATTTT,CSVWGNSGNTIYF
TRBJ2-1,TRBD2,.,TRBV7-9,TGTGCCAGCAGCTTGGGGGCGACTAGCGGCTTCAATGAGCAGTTCTTC,CASSLGATSGFNEQFF
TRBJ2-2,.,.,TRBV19,TGTGCCACCTCCCAAGCCTGGCGGAACACCGGGGAGCTGTTTTTT,CATSQAWRNTGELFF
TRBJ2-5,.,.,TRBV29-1,TGCAGCGTTGACGGGACAAGGGACCTCCTAAAAGAGACCCAGTACTTC,CSVDGTRDLLKETQYF
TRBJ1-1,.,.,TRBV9,TGTGCCAGCAGCGCAATGGACCAGGGAAGTGAAGCTTTCTTT,CASSAMDQGSEAFF
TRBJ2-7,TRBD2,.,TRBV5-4,TGTGCCAGCAGCTTGGCGCGGCTAGCGGGCAGTGAGCAGTACTTC,CASSLARLAGSEQYF
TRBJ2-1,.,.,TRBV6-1,TGTGCCAGCAGTGAAGCGCTTTTTCGTAGTAGGTACAATGAGCAGTTCTTC,CASSEALFRSRYNEQFF
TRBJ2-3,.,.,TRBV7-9,TGTGCCAGCAGCTTCCAGGCCCCCACAGATACGCAGTATTTT,CASSFQAPTDTQYF
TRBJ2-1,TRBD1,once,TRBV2,TGTGCCAGCACATTAGACAGGGGGCGCGGTAATGAGCAGTTCTTC,CASTLDRGRGNEQFF
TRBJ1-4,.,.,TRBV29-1,TGCAGCGTTGACTTGGGGTTTAATGAAAAACTGTTTTTT,CSVDLGFNEKLFF
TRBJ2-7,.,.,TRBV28,TGTGCCAGCAGTTTACTGCCCAGCTACGAGCAGTACTTC,CASSLLPSYEQYF
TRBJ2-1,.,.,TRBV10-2,TGCGCCAGCAGTGAAGTGGGTGGTCTCAGTGAGCAGTTCTTC,CASSEVGGLSEQFF